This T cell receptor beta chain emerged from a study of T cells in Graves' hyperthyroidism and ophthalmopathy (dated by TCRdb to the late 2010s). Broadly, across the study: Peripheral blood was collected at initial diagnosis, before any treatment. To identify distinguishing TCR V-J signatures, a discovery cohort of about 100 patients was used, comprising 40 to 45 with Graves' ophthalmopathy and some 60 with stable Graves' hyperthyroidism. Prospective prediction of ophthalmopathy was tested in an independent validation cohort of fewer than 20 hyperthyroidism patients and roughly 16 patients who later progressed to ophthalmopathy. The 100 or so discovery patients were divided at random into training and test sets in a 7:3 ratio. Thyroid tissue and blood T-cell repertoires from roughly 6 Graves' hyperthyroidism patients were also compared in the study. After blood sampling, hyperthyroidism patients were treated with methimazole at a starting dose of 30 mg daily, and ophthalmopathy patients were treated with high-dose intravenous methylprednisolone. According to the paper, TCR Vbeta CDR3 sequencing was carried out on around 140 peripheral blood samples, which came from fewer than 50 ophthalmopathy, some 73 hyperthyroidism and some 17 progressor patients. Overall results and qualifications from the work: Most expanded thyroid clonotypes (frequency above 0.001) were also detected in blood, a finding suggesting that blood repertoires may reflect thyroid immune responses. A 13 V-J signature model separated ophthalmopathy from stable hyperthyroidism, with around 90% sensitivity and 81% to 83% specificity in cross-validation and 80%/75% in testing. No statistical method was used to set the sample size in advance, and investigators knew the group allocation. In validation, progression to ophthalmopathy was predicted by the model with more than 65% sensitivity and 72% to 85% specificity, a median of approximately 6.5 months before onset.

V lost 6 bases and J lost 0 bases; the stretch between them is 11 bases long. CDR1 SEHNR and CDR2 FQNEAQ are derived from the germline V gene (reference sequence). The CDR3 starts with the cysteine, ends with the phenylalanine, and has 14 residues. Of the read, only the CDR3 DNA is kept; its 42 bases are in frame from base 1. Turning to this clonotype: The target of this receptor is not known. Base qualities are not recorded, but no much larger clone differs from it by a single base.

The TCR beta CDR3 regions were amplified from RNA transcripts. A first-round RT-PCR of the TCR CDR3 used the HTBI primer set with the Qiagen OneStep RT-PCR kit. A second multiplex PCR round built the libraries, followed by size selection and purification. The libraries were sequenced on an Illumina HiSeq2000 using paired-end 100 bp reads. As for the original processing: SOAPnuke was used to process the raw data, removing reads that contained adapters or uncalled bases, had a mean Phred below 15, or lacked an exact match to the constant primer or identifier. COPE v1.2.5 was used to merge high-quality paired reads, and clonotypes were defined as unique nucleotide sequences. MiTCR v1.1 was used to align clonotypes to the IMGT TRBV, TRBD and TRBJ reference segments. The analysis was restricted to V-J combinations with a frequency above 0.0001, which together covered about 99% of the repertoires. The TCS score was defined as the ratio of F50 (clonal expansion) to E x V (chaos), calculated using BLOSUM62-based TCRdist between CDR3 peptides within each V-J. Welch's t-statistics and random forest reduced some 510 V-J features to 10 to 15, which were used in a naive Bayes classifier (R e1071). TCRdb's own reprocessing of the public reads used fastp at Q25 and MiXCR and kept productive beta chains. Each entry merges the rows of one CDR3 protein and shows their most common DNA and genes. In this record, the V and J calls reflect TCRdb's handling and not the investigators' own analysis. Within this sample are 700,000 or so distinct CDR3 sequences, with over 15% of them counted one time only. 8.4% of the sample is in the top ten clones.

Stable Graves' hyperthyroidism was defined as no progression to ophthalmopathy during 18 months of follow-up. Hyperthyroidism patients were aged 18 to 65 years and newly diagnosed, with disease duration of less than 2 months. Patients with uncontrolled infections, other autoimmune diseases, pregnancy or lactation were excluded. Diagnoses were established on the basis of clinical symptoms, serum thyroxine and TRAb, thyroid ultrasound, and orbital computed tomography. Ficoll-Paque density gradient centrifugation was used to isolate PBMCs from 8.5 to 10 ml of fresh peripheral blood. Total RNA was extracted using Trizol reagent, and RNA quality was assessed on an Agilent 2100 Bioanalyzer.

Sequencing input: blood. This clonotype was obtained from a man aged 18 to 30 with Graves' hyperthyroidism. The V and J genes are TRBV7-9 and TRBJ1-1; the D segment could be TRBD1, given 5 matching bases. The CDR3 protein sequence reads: CASRAGKVNTEAFF. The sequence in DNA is TGTGCCAGCAGGGCAGGGAAGGTGAACACTGAAGCTTTCTTT.